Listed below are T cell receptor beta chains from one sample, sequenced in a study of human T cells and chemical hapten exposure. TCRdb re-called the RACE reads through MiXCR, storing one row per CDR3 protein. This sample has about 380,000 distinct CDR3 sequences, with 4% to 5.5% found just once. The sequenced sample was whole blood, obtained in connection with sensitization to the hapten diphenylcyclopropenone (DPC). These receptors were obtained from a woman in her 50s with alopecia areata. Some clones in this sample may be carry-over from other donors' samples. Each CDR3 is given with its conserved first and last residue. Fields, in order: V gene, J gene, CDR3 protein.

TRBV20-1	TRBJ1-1	CSARDPAGALNTEAFF
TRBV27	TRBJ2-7	CASSFLGSFYEQYF
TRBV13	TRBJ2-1	CASSLLGKNEQFF
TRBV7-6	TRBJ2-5	CASSPLRAGGPKETQYF
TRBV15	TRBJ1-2	CATSRGDSRHYGYTF
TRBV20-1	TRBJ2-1	CSARETSIPYNEQFF
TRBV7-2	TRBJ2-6	CASSFAGANVLTF
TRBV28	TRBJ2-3	CASTKTLSTDTQYF
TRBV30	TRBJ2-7	CAWGRQGTDEQYF
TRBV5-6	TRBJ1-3	CASSHKTGHGNTIYF
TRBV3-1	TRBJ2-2	CASSRTPGELFF
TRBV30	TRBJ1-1	CAWSNGQGNTEAFF
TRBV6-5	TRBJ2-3	CASSSSPSTDTQYF
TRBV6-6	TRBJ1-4	CASSYTGQSLFF
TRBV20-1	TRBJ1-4	CSARPNRGRGEKLFF
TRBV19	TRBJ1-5	CASSITGDNQPQHF
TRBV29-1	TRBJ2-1	CSVDRGQLLYNEQFF
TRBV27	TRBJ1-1	CASSLYFRRMNTEAFF
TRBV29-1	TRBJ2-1	CSVRTGGFDEQFF
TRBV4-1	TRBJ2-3	CASSQGLGGPLSTSTDTQYF
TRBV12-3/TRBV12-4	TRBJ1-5	CASSLAGQGSNQPQHF
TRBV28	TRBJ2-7	CASSPIAGTPHEQYF
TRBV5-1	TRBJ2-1	CASSLAVGGDEQFF
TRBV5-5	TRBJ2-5	CASSQPGTGGGETQYF
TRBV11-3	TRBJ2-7	CASSSRTGEVSYEQYF
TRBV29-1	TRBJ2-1	CSVERGRAYNEQFF
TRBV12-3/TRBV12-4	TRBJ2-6	CASSKRAGANVLTF
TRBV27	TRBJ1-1	CASSYRDIEDEAFF
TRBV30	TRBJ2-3	CAGRDSSDTQYF
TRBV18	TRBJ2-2	CASSLSTVQITTGELFF
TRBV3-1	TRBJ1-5	CASSQGHQYQPQHF
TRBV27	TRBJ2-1	CASRPGLGGYNEQFF
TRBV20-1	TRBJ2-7	CSAKKTGTSYEQYF
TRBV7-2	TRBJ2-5	CASSLAWGPGETQYF
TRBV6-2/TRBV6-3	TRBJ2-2	CASSYFGTYTGELFF
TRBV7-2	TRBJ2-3	CASSLESGSRYF
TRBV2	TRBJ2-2	CASSGSTGELFF
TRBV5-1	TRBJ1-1	CASSLASSTGGTEAFF
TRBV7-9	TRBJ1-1	CASSHDTFMNTEAFF
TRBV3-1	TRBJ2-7	CASSQMAGGAYEQYF
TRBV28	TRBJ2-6	CASSFWGQSRSGANVLTF
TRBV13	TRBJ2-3	CASSLRGQSTDTQYF
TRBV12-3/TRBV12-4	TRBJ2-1	CASRPPSVHEQFF